This is a list of T cell receptor beta chains from one sample in a study of blood T cell repertoires in COVID-19. The assay was immunoSEQ multiplex PCR, and TCRdb's table has in-frame clones only and misses some. The sample holds 98,000 or so clones; roughly 84% are singletons and the top ten take roughly 29%. The sequenced material came from peripheral blood. These receptors all stem from a man in his sixties with acute or convalescent COVID-19. CDR3s include the opening cysteine and the closing phenylalanine or tryptophan. A D gene is named only where the DNA matches it firmly. Clone size, where shown, is once, few, many, or a class for clones that have expanded.

D	V	J	size	CDR3	DNA
TRBD2	TRBV15	TRBJ2-3	-	CATSRNSGRGDTQYF	TGTGCCACCAGCAGAAATAGCGGGAGAGGAGATACGCAGTATTTT
-	TRBV2	TRBJ2-3	-	CASSEMSGVSDTQYF	TGTGCCAGCAGTGAAATGTCGGGAGTGTCAGATACGCAGTATTTT
-	TRBV3-1/TRBV3-2	TRBJ2-1	-	CASSQDFANNEQFF	TGTGCCAGCAGCCAAGATTTCGCGAACAATGAGCAGTTCTTC
-	TRBV9	TRBJ1-6	-	CASSPQTWGHNSPLHF	TGTGCCAGCAGCCCTCAGACTTGGGGGCATAATTCACCCCTCCACTTT
TRBD1	TRBV29-1	TRBJ1-5	-	CSAGSGQYGQPQHF	TGCAGCGCAGGTTCGGGACAGTATGGTCAGCCCCAGCATTTT
-	TRBV15	TRBJ2-5	-	CATSRELQGLETQYF	TGTGCCACCAGCAGAGAGTTACAGGGTCTGGAGACCCAGTACTTC
-	TRBV23-1	TRBJ1-1	-	CASSQSTEADRQGNGSCTEAFF	TGCGCCAGCAGTCAATCAACGGAAGCTGATCGGCAGGGGAATGGATCGTGCACTGAAGCTTTCTTT
-	TRBV28	TRBJ1-2	-	CASRLPGSGYTF	TGTGCCAGCAGGTTACCAGGGTCGGGCTACACCTTC
TRBD1	TRBV3-1/TRBV3-2	TRBJ2-1	-	CASSTGTGETEQFF	TGTGCCAGCAGCACCGGGACAGGGGAGACTGAGCAGTTCTTC
-	TRBV7-9	TRBJ1-6	-	CASSQTAKHSPLHF	TGTGCCAGCAGCCAAACAGCAAAGCATTCACCCCTCCACTTT
TRBD2	TRBV7-8	TRBJ2-3	few	CASSLLTSGTDTQYF	TGTGCCAGCAGCCTGTTGACTAGCGGCACAGATACGCAGTATTTT
TRBD1	TRBV6-5	TRBJ1-2	-	CASTKMTGVDGYTF	TGTGCCAGCACCAAAATGACAGGGGTTGATGGCTACACCTTC
-	TRBV7-9	TRBJ2-1	-	CASSLRGGDTYNEQFF	TGTGCCAGCAGCTTAAGGGGGGGCGATACCTACAATGAGCAGTTCTTC
-	TRBV27	TRBJ2-5	few	CASSLVVQETQYF	TGTGCCAGCAGTTTGGTAGTCCAAGAGACCCAGTACTTC
-	TRBV5-5	TRBJ2-2	-	CASSFGGTGELFF	TGTGCCAGCAGCTTTGGGGGGACCGGGGAGCTGTTTTTT
TRBD1	TRBV2	TRBJ1-1	-	CASSLRQGALAEAFF	TGTGCCAGCAGCCTTCGACAGGGGGCTTTGGCTGAAGCTTTCTTT
TRBD1	TRBV24-1	TRBJ2-7	-	CATSDATGGTEQYF	TGTGCCACCAGTGACGCGACAGGGGGAACCGAGCAGTACTTC
-	TRBV6-5	TRBJ2-7	-	CASSYSTVDNEQYF	TGTGCCAGCAGCTATTCGACAGTTGACAACGAGCAGTACTTC
-	TRBV27	TRBJ1-2	-	CASSLSDSSYGYTF	TGTGCCAGCAGTTTATCGGACAGTTCCTATGGCTACACCTTC
-	TRBV19	TRBJ2-1	once	CASSEERLSYNEQFF	TGTGCCAGTAGTGAGGAGCGCCTCTCCTACAATGAGCAGTTCTTC
TRBD1	TRBV7-9	TRBJ2-3	-	CASSLGNRGSTDTQYF	TGTGCCAGCAGCTTAGGAAACAGGGGCTCCACAGATACGCAGTATTTT
-	TRBV28	TRBJ1-1	-	CASSLAGQGTEAFF	TGTGCCAGCAGTCTTGCCGGGCAGGGTACTGAAGCTTTCTTT
-	TRBV3-1/TRBV3-2	TRBJ2-1	-	CASSLPGGEQFF	TGTGCCAGCAGCCTCCCCGGGGGTGAGCAGTTCTTC
-	TRBV19	TRBJ1-6	-	CASSATQGLLHF	TGTGCCAGTAGTGCCACACAGGGTCTCCTCCACTTT
-	TRBV5-4	TRBJ1-2	-	CASIANRGVGYTF	TGTGCCAGCATCGCCAATCGGGGTGTAGGCTACACCTTC
TRBD1	TRBV9	TRBJ1-4	-	CASSLGQGGEKLFF	TGTGCCAGCAGCCTGGGACAGGGCGGTGAAAAACTGTTTTTT
TRBD1	TRBV27	TRBJ1-6	few	CASSLRFIWGQENSPLHF	TGTGCCAGCAGTTTACGTTTTATTTGGGGACAGGAAAATTCACCCCTCCACTTT
-	TRBV10-2	TRBJ2-5	-	CASAAADLQETQYF	TGCGCCAGCGCGGCAGCGGACCTACAAGAGACCCAGTACTTC
TRBD2	TRBV9	TRBJ2-3	-	CASSVDLAGFQYF	TGTGCCAGCAGCGTGGACCTAGCGGGTTTCCAGTATTTT
TRBD1	TRBV18	TRBJ2-5	-	CASSQGQGALETQYF	TGTGCCAGCTCACAGGGACAGGGGGCTTTGGAGACCCAGTACTTC
-	TRBV6-5	TRBJ2-4	-	CASSNRGIQYF	TGTGCCAGCAGCAACCGGGGCATTCAGTACTTC
TRBD1	TRBV19	TRBJ1-6	-	CASTQSQQGNSPLHF	TGTGCCAGTACCCAGAGCCAACAGGGGAATTCACCCCTCCACTTT
TRBD1	TRBV6-5	TRBJ1-1	-	CASRLQTGGHNAFF	TGTGCCAGCAGGCTACAGACAGGGGGCCACAACGCTTTCTTT
-	TRBV11-2	TRBJ2-3	-	CASSLGASSTDTQYF	TGTGCCAGCAGCTTAGGCGCTAGTAGCACAGATACGCAGTATTTT
TRBD1	TRBV30	TRBJ1-2	-	CAWSRQGALYGYTF	TGTGCCTGGAGTCGGCAGGGGGCCCTCTATGGCTACACCTTC